The present TCR beta chain was sequenced within a study of shared clonotypes between healthy human individuals. Study information: Three CD4 naive, three CD4 memory, two CD8 naive and one CD8 memory plate were used per donor. Study-level points and caveats: Naive subsets, compared against memory subsets, generally had larger estimated richness values. Clonotypes which were not shared had lower generation probabilities than clonotypes that all four donors shared. Blood alone was sampled, and tissue repertoires likely differ.

Comment on this clone: Its specificity is unknown.

This CDR3 is 14 amino acids long. Trimming cost V 8 bases and J 4 bases; bases outside gene matches: 8. Germline loops: CDR1 MNHEY, CDR2 SMNVEV (reference sequence). The assay was immunoSEQ multiplex PCR, and TCRdb's table has in-frame clones only and misses some. The sample consists of 180,000 or so clones, approximately 92% of them appearing once. Specimen: naive CD4+ T cells sorted from blood. Subset given: CD45RA+ positively selected. V is TRBV27 and J is TRBJ2-7; 10 nucleotides agree with TRBD2. This sequence was found in a woman in her 30s in good health. CDR3 protein: CASGRTSGLYEQYF. CDR3 DNA: TGTGCCAGCGGCCGGACTAGCGGACTTTACGAGCAGTACTTC.